The 14 T cell receptor beta chains below were found in one sample sequenced in a study of vaccination and CD4 T cells after COVID-19 (dated by TCRdb to the early 2020s). No antigen is known for these receptors. Library creation used PCR. Sequencer: Illumina iSeq 100. DNA from cultured CD4+ T cells was subjected to TCR sequencing with the Oncomine TCR Beta short-read assay at the Johns Hopkins FTIC core. The public sequencing data were trimmed at Q25 with fastp and processed into clonotypes with MiXCR by TCRdb, which kept only in-frame beta chains. Rows are combined by CDR3 protein, so each entry shows the most common genes and DNA. Counted in this sample were some 1,600 distinct CDR3 sequences; about 70% of them appeared once. In total, the top ten clones hold approximately 37% of the sample. Interpreted using the paper, the treatment or condition label stands for: roughly 11-day PBMC culture with coronavirus spike peptide pools or control peptides (ViraFEST assay).

The specimen was CD4+ T cells from blood, cultured in vitro, collected after SARS-CoV-2 vaccination. All receptors come from a human donor who had recovered from COVID-19.

This sequence joins TRBV28 and TRBJ2-6; tentative D call: TRBD2 (5 bases). The CDR3 spans 15 residues. With 5 bases removed from V and 0 bases from J, the gap between germline ends came to 8 bases. In germline, CDR1 is MDHEN, CDR2 SYDVKM. CDR3 in amino acids: CASSAGLSGANVLTF. The CDR3 nucleotides read TGTGCCAGCAGTGCGGGTCTCTCTGGGGCCAACGTCCTGACTTTC.

The rearrangement joins TRBV15 to TRBJ1-2; D might be TRBD1 (6 bases). CDR1 and CDR2 (germline): LNHNV, YYDKDF (reference sequence). The CDR3 extends over 15 amino acids. V lost 0 bases and J 4 bases, leaving 12 bases between the germline ends. The CDR3 is CATSRDSQGSYGYTF. The DNA for the CDR3 is TGTGCCACCAGCAGAGATAGTCAGGGGAGCTATGGCTACACCTTC.

The chain is built from TRBV11-3 and TRBJ1-1; D not resolved. Trimming removed 3 bases from V and 2 bases from J, with 7 bases in between. The CDR3 spans 13 residues. CDR1 SGHNT and CDR2 YENEEA come from the germline V gene. For the CDR3, the DNA is TGTGCCAGCAGCTTCCAACGTAACACTGAAGCTTTCTTT. Residues: CASSFQRNTEAFF. The entire variable domain, with the rest obtained from reference TRBV11-3 and TRBJ1-1, is as follows: EAGVVQSPRYKIIEKKQPVAFWCNPISGHNTLYWYLQNLGQGPELLIRYENEEAVDDSQLPKDRFSAERLKGVDSTLKIQPAELGDSAVYLCASSFQRNTEAFFGQGTRLTVV.

The rearrangement uses TRBV20-1 and TRBJ2-1; D may be TRBD1 (5 bases). TRBJ2-7 matches the DNA end more closely, so the J call is doubtful. This CDR3 is built from 14 residues. Germline V gene sequence: CDR1 DFQATT, CDR2 SNEGSKA (reference sequence). The CDR3 nucleotides read TGCAGTGCTAGTAAGGCCTCCCAAGGGGACGAGCAGTACTTC. It translates to CSASKASQGDEQYF.

This clonotype was seen a handful of times. The V and J genes are TRBV7-8 and TRBJ1-4; TRBD1 matches 7 bases. The CDR3 runs 15 residues. After removal of 0 bases from V and 3 bases from J, the junction contained 1 base not matched to a gene. CDR1 and CDR2 from the germline V gene are SGHVS and FQNEAQ. The CDR3 sequence is CASSLARGPNEKLFF. CDR3 DNA sequence: TGTGCCAGCAGCTTAGCAAGGGGGCCTAATGAAAAACTGTTTTTT.

DNA of the CDR3: TGCAGTAGGGCCGGGTACAATGAGCAGTTCTTC. Translating it yields CSRAGYNEQFF. The rearrangement uses TRBV20-1 and TRBJ2-1; no clear D. The V gene's germline CDR1 is DFQATT and CDR2 SNEGSKA (reference sequence). Trimming shortened V by 8 bases and J by 4 bases, and 9 bases separated the two germline ends. The CDR3 has 11 amino acids.

The rearrangement joins TRBV6-1 to TRBJ1-1; possibly TRBD1 for D (6 bases). The germline V gene has CDR1 MNHNS and CDR2 SASEGT. This CDR3 spans 14 amino acids. The germline V and J ends were trimmed by 6 bases and 5 bases, with 16 bases remaining between them. The DNA for the CDR3 is TGTGCCAGCAGCCTGCAGGGGTTTGAAACTGAAGCTTTCTTT. Translating gives CASSLQGFETEAFF.

The V gene is TRBV6-1, the J gene TRBJ2-4; 7 positions agree with TRBD2. CDR1 is MNHNS and CDR2 is SASEGT in the germline V gene. The CDR3 runs 15 residues. Trimming took 4 bases from V and 1 from J; bases not matched to a gene: 4. The CDR3 is CASSGAGRAKNIQYF. CDR3 DNA: TGTGCCAGCAGTGGAGCGGGGAGGGCCAAAAACATTCAGTACTTC.

V and J are TRBV6-1 and TRBJ1-2, with 8 positions matching TRBD1. Germline trimming cut 6 bases from V and 8 bases from J; bases unmatched to any gene: 5. This CDR3 comprises 12 residues. Germline V gives CDR1 MNHNS, CDR2 SASEGT. CDR3 DNA sequence: TGTGCCAGCAGCCCAACAGGGGGAGGCTACACCTTC. Protein: CASSPTGGGYTF.

The CDR3 DNA is TGTGCCAGTAGTCCCTGGACAGGGGGATCCTACGAGCAGTACTTC. Encoded protein: CASSPWTGGSYEQYF. The chain is built from TRBV19 and TRBJ2-7, with 10 bases aligning to TRBD1. V lost 5 bases and J lost 1; bases outside the gene matches: 5. Germline CDR1 reads LNHDA; CDR2 reads SQIVND (reference sequence). CDR3 size: 15 residues.

The chain combines TRBV7-9 with TRBJ1-3, with D unclear. From germline, CDR1 is SEHNR and CDR2 FQNEAQ (reference sequence). This CDR3 has 13 residues. With 5 bases removed from V and 7 bases from J, the gap between germline ends came to 12 bases. The DNA for the CDR3 is TGTGCCAGCAGCCCGACATCCGGGAACACCATATATTTT. It yields the protein CASSPTSGNTIYF. The full variable domain, rest sourced from reference TRBV7-9 and TRBJ1-3, is DTGVSQNPRHKITKRGQNVTFRCDPISEHNRLYWYRQTLGQGPEFLTYFQNEAQLEKSRLLSDRFSAERPKGSFSTLEIQRTEQGDSAMYLCASSPTSGNTIYFGEGSWLTVV.

This clonotype was counted between two and nine times. V is TRBV7-2 and J is TRBJ1-6, with no clear D. V was shortened by 5 bases and J by 8 bases, with 10 bases between the two germline ends. The length of the CDR3 is 13 residues. Germline CDR1 and CDR2: SGHTA and FQGNSA. CDR3 loop: CASSERLDSPLHF. The DNA of the CDR3 is TGTGCCAGCAGCGAAAGACTCGATTCACCCCTCCACTTT.

This chain links TRBV5-4 with TRBJ1-2; D is possibly TRBD1 (6 bases). Per the germline V gene, CDR1 is SGHNT and CDR2 is YYREEE (reference sequence). There are 14 residues in the CDR3. Trimming shortened V by 2 bases and J by 2 bases, and 10 bases separated the two germline ends. CDR3 region: CASSFEGVNYGYTF. The CDR3 DNA reads TGTGCCAGCAGCTTTGAGGGGGTGAACTATGGCTACACCTTC.

The rearrangement joins TRBV6-5 to TRBJ2-3; 13 bases line up with TRBD2. Germline CDR1 reads MNHEY; CDR2 reads SVGAGI. This CDR3 has 16 residues. The trim removed 2 bases at V and 3 bases at J, leaving 2 bases unmatched. CDR3 nucleotide sequence: TGTGCCAGCAGTTACCGGACTAGCGGGAGAACAGATACGCAGTATTTT. It specifies CASSYRTSGRTDTQYF.